This T cell receptor beta chain was captured in a study of blood T cell repertoires in COVID-19. Study as a whole: The United States, Italy and Spain provided the acute and convalescent COVID-19 samples. T cells, B-cell-depleted T cells, or PBMCs provided the cDNA or gDNA that served as material.

Germline lookup yields CDR1 GTSNPN and CDR2 SVGIG (reference sequence). This CDR3 contains 15 residues. Trimming removed 4 bases from V and 5 bases from J, with 20 bases in between. Per the original data handling: Reference gene primer amplification gave estimated nucleated cell counts. Using immunoSEQ multiplex PCR, the repertoire was profiled, and TCRdb retains in-frame clones only, with some absent. The V and J calls and clone size were taken over from that table, and D and trimming were inferred from the DNA. The sample has about 350,000 clones; approximately 89% are singletons. V usage is TRBV30 and J usage is TRBJ1-1; D not certain. The sample consisted of peripheral blood. The clonotype originates from a woman younger than 30 who had recovered from COVID-19. The CDR3: CAWMKTGPGGTEAFF. DNA of the CDR3: TGTGCCTGGATGAAGACCGGGCCCGGAGGGACTGAAGCTTTCTTT.